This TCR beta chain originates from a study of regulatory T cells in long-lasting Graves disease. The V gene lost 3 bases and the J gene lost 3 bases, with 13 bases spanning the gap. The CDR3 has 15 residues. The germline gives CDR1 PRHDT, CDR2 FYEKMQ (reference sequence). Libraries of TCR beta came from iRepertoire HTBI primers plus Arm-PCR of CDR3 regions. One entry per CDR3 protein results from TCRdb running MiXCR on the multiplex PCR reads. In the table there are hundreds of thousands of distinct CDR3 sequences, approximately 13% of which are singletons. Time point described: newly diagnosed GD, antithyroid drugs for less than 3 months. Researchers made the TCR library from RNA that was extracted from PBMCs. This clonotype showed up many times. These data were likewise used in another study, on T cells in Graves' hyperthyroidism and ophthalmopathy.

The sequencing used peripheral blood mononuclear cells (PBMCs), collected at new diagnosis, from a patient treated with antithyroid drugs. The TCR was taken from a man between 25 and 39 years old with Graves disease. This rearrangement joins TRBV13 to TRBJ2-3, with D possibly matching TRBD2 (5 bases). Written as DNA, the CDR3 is TGTGCCAGCAGCTTCCGAGGGAGCCGGACAGATACGCAGTATTTT. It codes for CASSFRGSRTDTQYF.